This T cell receptor (beta chain) was identified in a study of patients and donors after allogeneic stem cell transplantation. The V segment lost 4 bases and the J segment 6 bases; nucleotides outside the gene matches: 3. This CDR3 comprises 14 residues. From germline, CDR1 is SGHRS and CDR2 YFSETQ. This clonotype was seen at least ten times. TCRdb processed the RT-PCR reads anew with MiXCR; each CDR3 protein has one entry. Among 400,000 to 500,000 distinct CDR3 sequences, 16% were seen once, and the ten largest hold around 7.2%. The chain recombines TRBV5-1 with TRBJ1-6, with TRBD1 matching over 8 bases. Material for sequencing was blood, either unsorted or a sorted T cell fraction (not recorded which). This TCR was recovered from a human donor who was either an allogeneic HSCT recipient or a stem cell or donor lymphocyte infusion donor (not recorded which). It is not recorded whose cells these are; they may come from a transplant donor. For the CDR3, the DNA is TGCGCCAGCAGCCCCGGACAGGGTAATTCACCCCTCCACTTT. Translation: CASSPGQGNSPLHF.